Shown below are 31 T cell receptor beta chains from a single sample sequenced in a study of blood T cell repertoires in COVID-19. TCRdb's copy holds only in-frame clones and misses some; the assay was immunoSEQ multiplex PCR. The sample includes about 99,000 clones, roughly 80% of them seen just once. What was sequenced was peripheral blood. Receptors originate from a man older than 75 with COVID-19, enrolled during active disease.

This chain joins TRBV29-1 and TRBJ1-1; 12 nucleotides align to TRBD1. Germline V gives CDR1 SQVTM, CDR2 ANQGSEA. The V segment lost 3 bases and the J segment 4 bases; nucleotides outside the gene matches: 6. CDR3 length equals 15 residues. The CDR3 sequence is CSVDGTGGRVTEAFF. For the CDR3, the DNA is TGCAGCGTTGATGGGACAGGGGGCAGGGTCACTGAAGCTTTCTTT.

This chain connects TRBV2 to TRBJ1-5; a weak D match, TRBD1 (6 bases). This CDR3 is 16 amino acids long. CDR1 and CDR2 (germline): SNHLY, FYNNEI. Deletions cut 7 bases from V and 2 bases from J, with 18 bases between. The DNA of the CDR3 is TGTGCCAGCAAGACCCTTGGGGCAGGGGGCAATCAGCCCCAGCATTTT. Protein product: CASKTLGAGGNQPQHF.

This rearrangement joins TRBV6-5 to TRBJ1-2, with D perhaps matching TRBD1 (6 bases). In germline, CDR1 is MNHEY, CDR2 SVGAGI. V gave up 7 bases and J gave up 8 bases, with 14 bases separating them. There are 12 residues in the CDR3. Here the CDR3 reads CASNNRVGGYTF. In DNA, the CDR3 is TGTGCCAGCAATAACAGGGTTGGGGGCTACACCTTC.

The CDR3 protein is CASNERGRGMAFF. The CDR3 DNA is TGTGCCAGCAACGAACGAGGCAGGGGCATGGCTTTCTTT. The rearrangement links TRBV6-5 to TRBJ1-1; D perhaps matches TRBD1 (6 bases). V lost 7 bases, J lost 11 bases, and 20 bases lay in between. CDR3 length: 13 residues. Germline lookup yields CDR1 MNHEY and CDR2 SVGAGI.

This chain uses TRBV4-3 with TRBJ2-7; D unclear. V was pared by 1 base and J by 2 bases, with 6 bases between. CDR1 and CDR2 (germline): LGHNA, YSLEER. CDR3 size: 13 residues. The CDR3 sequence is CASSQGQTYEQYF. Written as DNA, the CDR3 is TGCGCCAGCAGCCAAGGACAAACCTACGAGCAGTACTTC.

The chain joins TRBV5-4 to TRBJ1-6; D is uncertain. Germline-derived CDR1 and CDR2 are SGHNT and YYREEE (reference sequence). The CDR3 totals 15 residues. V lost 3 bases and J 0 bases, leaving 7 bases between the germline ends. The CDR3 region has the DNA TGTGCCAGCAGCTCATCCCCCTCCTATAATTCACCCCTCCACTTT. It yields the protein CASSSSPSYNSPLHF.

This clone has only a few counts. The rearrangement joins TRBV7-2 to TRBJ2-5; D is ambiguous. The CDR3 is made up of 13 amino acids. Deletions cut 6 bases from V and 2 bases from J, with 10 bases between. Germline loops: CDR1 SGHTA, CDR2 FQGNSA. The DNA of the CDR3 is TGTGCCAGCAGGGTTGGGCCACAAGAGACCCAGTACTTC. It specifies CASRVGPQETQYF.

In the case of this clone: Other DNA sequences from this sample encode an identical CDR3 as well. V gene TRBV5-4 combines with J gene TRBJ2-7, with D perhaps matching TRBD2 (7 bases). The CDR3 is 15 amino acids. V dropped 5 bases and J dropped 3 bases, with 18 bases sitting between them. Germline CDR1 is SGHNT and CDR2 is YYREEE (reference sequence). The CDR3 protein is CASSLGGGGSYEQYF. The CDR3 DNA reads TGTGCCAGCAGTCTGGGGGGGGGCGGAAGCTACGAGCAGTACTTC.

The chain carries TRBV3-1 (or the pseudogene TRBV3-2) and TRBJ2-3, with 9 nucleotides matching TRBD2. This CDR3 has 17 amino acids. Germline trimming cut 0 bases from V and 4 bases from J; bases unmatched to any gene: 8. The germline V gene encodes CDR1 LGHDT and CDR2 YNNKEL (reference sequence). The CDR3 bases are TGTGCCAGCAGCCAAGACCCTAGCGGGGTTGGGGCAGATACGCAGTATTTT. Amino acids: CASSQDPSGVGADTQYF.

This clone came up a few times. V is TRBV30 and J is TRBJ1-6, with D possibly being TRBD1 (5 bases). The CDR3 runs 16 residues. The V and J ends lost 0 bases and 8 bases respectively, with 17 bases between them. Germline V gene lookup returns CDR1 GTSNPN and CDR2 SVGIG (reference sequence). The CDR3 reads CAWSVRGGRNYSPLHF. Here the CDR3 DNA reads TGTGCCTGGAGTGTACGGGGGGGAAGAAACTATTCACCCCTCCACTTT.

The V call is TRBV11-2, the J call TRBJ1-5, with TRBD1 as a possible D gene (5 bases). Trimming removed 1 base at V and 3 bases at J, with 10 bases between. Germline lookup yields CDR1 SGHAT and CDR2 FQNNGV. The CDR3 extends over 15 amino acids. CDR3 region: CASSLGGRDNQPQHF. The CDR3 DNA reads as TGTGCCAGCAGCTTAGGGGGCAGAGACAATCAGCCCCAGCATTTT.

The gene calls are TRBV6-2 or TRBV6-3 and TRBJ1-1; no definite D call. The V end was cut by 6 bases, the J end by 1 base, with 12 bases between. The CDR3 consists of 14 residues. Germline CDR1 and CDR2: MNHEY and SVGEGT. In DNA form, the CDR3 reads TGTGCCAGCAGCCAACAAACACCGAACACTGAAGCTTTCTTT. As protein: CASSQQTPNTEAFF.

This sequence joins TRBV5-1 and TRBJ1-6; 8 bases agree with TRBD1. CDR1 and CDR2 (germline): SGHRS, YFSETQ. The CDR3 covers 15 residues. Trimming removed 5 bases from V and 10 bases from J; junction bases left unmatched: 11. The CDR3 nucleotides are TGCGCCAGCAGAGAGGCAGGGGGCCTTTACTCACCCCTCCACTTT. This encodes CASREAGGLYSPLHF.

The chain combines TRBV6-5 with TRBJ2-7, with 8 bases aligning to TRBD1. This CDR3 comprises 13 residues. Looked up from germline, CDR1 is MNHEY and CDR2 is SVGAGI. V was pared by 7 bases and J by 5 bases, with 7 bases of the junction left unmatched. CDR3 in amino acids: CASTRTGWHEQYF. The CDR3 DNA sequence: TGTGCCAGCACCCGGACAGGGTGGCACGAGCAGTACTTC.

This clone was recorded only once. The chain uses TRBV7-9 and TRBJ1-2; 8 nucleotides agree with TRBD1. V lost 1 base, J lost 5 bases, and 6 bases stayed unmatched. The CDR3 loop spans 15 amino acids. Germline V CDR1 and CDR2: SEHNR, FQNEAQ (reference sequence). The CDR3: CASSLDGTGSYGYTF. CDR3 bases: TGTGCCAGCAGCTTAGATGGGACAGGTTCTTATGGCTACACCTTC.

The chain employs TRBV14 and TRBJ1-6; the D gene is possibly TRBD1 (5 bases). V dropped 4 bases and J dropped 7 bases, with 17 bases sitting between them. The germline gives CDR1 SGHDN, CDR2 FVKESK. This CDR3 is 16 amino acids long. CDR3 in DNA: TGTGCCAGCAGCCTGCGCCAGGGCGCGTCCAATTCACCCCTCCACTTT. The encoded protein is CASSLRQGASNSPLHF.

The rearrangement uses TRBV18 and TRBJ1-6, with 7 bases aligning to TRBD1. V trimming: 3 bases; J trimming: 6 bases; junction bases outside the gene matches: 8. Germline CDR1 and CDR2: KGHSH and LQKENI. The CDR3 contains 16 residues. For the CDR3, the DNA is TGTGCCAGCTCACCTGGGACAGAGGGCTCTAATTCACCCCTCCACTTT. Translation: CASSPGTEGSNSPLHF.

The genes are TRBV25-1 and TRBJ2-2, with 9 bases that match TRBD1. Germline CDR1 MGHDK, CDR2 SYGVNS. This CDR3 comprises 16 residues. The V segment lost 4 bases and the J segment 5 bases; nucleotides outside the gene matches: 8. The CDR3 reads CASSAPGQGKTGELFF. The CDR3 DNA is TGTGCCAGCAGTGCCCCGGGACAGGGAAAAACCGGGGAGCTGTTTTTT.

The chain has TRBV9 and TRBJ2-5; D perhaps matches TRBD1 (6 bases). In germline, CDR1 is SGDLS, CDR2 YYNGEE. Trimming left V 4 bases short and J 2 bases short, with 9 bases between. The CDR3 consists of 13 residues. CDR3 bases: TGTGCCAGCAGCATACAGGGTCAAGAGACCCAGTACTTC. Residues: CASSIQGQETQYF. Based on the CDR3 plus reference TRBV9 and TRBJ2-5, the full variable domain is DSGVTQTPKHLITATGQRVTLRCSPRSGDLSVYWYQQSLDQGLQFLIQYYNGEERAKGNILERFSAQQFPDLHSELNLSSLELGDSALYFCASSIQGQETQYFGPGTRLLVL.

The V call is TRBV7-2, the J call TRBJ2-1, with D possibly matching TRBD1 (5 bases). V was pared by 6 bases and J by 0 bases, with 12 bases between. Germline V gene sequence: CDR1 SGHTA, CDR2 FQGNSA. The CDR3 is made up of 15 amino acids. Written as DNA, the CDR3 is TGTGCCAGCAGTCCATGGCAGGGCTCCTACAATGAGCAGTTCTTC. It is translated as CASSPWQGSYNEQFF. Combining the CDR3 with reference TRBV7-2 and TRBJ2-1 gives the whole variable domain GAGVSQSPSNKVTEKGKDVELRCDPISGHTALYWYRQSLGQGLEFLIYFQGNSAPDKSGLPSDRFSAERTGGSVSTLTIQRTQQEDSAVYLCASSPWQGSYNEQFFGPGTRLTVL.

The chain is built from TRBV11-3 and TRBJ1-6, with TRBD1 identical over 9 bases. The CDR3 runs 16 residues. The V segment lost 5 bases and the J segment 7 bases; nucleotides outside the gene matches: 9. Germline V lookup: CDR1 SGHNT, CDR2 YENEEA. CDR3 region: CASSPPRGQGNSPLHF. CDR3 sequence (DNA): TGTGCCAGCAGCCCCCCTCGGGGACAGGGAAATTCACCCCTCCACTTT.

This clone was counted between two and nine times. The J gene is TRBJ1-1, the V gene TRBV19, with TRBD1 as a possible D gene (5 bases). Looked up from germline, CDR1 is LNHDA and CDR2 is SQIVND (reference sequence). The germline V and J ends were trimmed by 4 bases and 0 bases, with 9 bases remaining between them. The length of the CDR3 is 14 residues. The CDR3 protein is CASSKAGLNTEAFF. DNA for the CDR3: TGTGCCAGTAGTAAGGCAGGGCTGAACACTGAAGCTTTCTTT.

This chain joins TRBV5-4 and TRBJ2-5; D may be TRBD2 (5 bases). The germline V gene encodes CDR1 SGHNT and CDR2 YYREEE (reference sequence). CDR3 size: 14 residues. Trimming removed 4 bases at V and 5 bases at J, with 15 bases between. CDR3 nucleotides: TGTGCCAGCAGCCCGGAGGTTGGTGCGGAGACCCAGTACTTC. Amino acid sequence: CASSPEVGAETQYF.

The rearrangement joins TRBV5-4 to TRBJ1-1; no firm D call. Looked up from germline, CDR1 is SGHNT and CDR2 is YYREEE (reference sequence). The germline V and J ends were trimmed by 0 bases and 4 bases, with 10 bases remaining between them. The CDR3 spans 14 residues. For the CDR3, the DNA is TGTGCCAGCAGCTTGGAGCTGGGGAGCACTGAAGCTTTCTTT. This translates into CASSLELGSTEAFF.

The chain carries TRBV11-2 and TRBJ1-3, with D unresolved. CDR3 length equals 15 residues. The V gene's germline CDR1 is SGHAT and CDR2 FQNNGV. The germline V and J ends were trimmed by 3 bases and 4 bases, with 13 bases remaining between them. CDR3 bases: TGTGCCAGCAGCTTCGGACCGAGGGAGGGAAACACCATATATTTT. It codes for CASSFGPREGNTIYF. The full variable domain, with the rest looked up from reference TRBV11-2 and TRBJ1-3, is EAGVAQSPRYKIIEKRQSVAFWCNPISGHATLYWYQQILGQGPKLLIQFQNNGVVDDSQLPKDRFSAERLKGVDSTLKIQPAKLEDSAVYLCASSFGPREGNTIYFGEGSWLTVV.

The chain links TRBV14 to TRBJ1-1; 7 nucleotides match TRBD1. J lost 2 bases, V lost 4 bases, and 1 base had no gene match. The CDR3 length is 13 residues. CDR1 and CDR2 from the germline V gene are SGHDN and FVKESK. The CDR3 DNA is TGTGCCAGCAGCCGGGACAGTAACACTGAAGCTTTCTTT. The encoded protein is CASSRDSNTEAFF.

V is TRBV5-1 and J is TRBJ1-1, with a tentative D call TRBD1 (5 bases). The CDR3 is 14 amino acids. Deletions cut 0 bases from V and 4 bases from J, with 10 bases between. Germline V lookup: CDR1 SGHRS, CDR2 YFSETQ. The CDR3 sequence is CASSLVGGTTEAFF. In DNA, the CDR3 is TGCGCCAGCAGCTTGGTTGGGGGGACCACTGAAGCTTTCTTT.

V and J are TRBV4-2 and TRBJ2-1; D is possibly TRBD2 (6 bases). Germline V gene data show CDR1 as LGHNA and CDR2 as YNFKEQ. V dropped 2 bases and J dropped 7 bases, with 12 bases sitting between them. The CDR3 covers 14 residues. The CDR3 nucleotides read TGTGCCAGCAGCCAACAAACCCGGGAGAATGAGCAGTTCTTC. It yields the protein CASSQQTRENEQFF.

The V and J genes are TRBV18 and TRBJ2-3; 10 positions match TRBD1. J was trimmed by 4 bases and V by 4 bases; bases with no gene match: 8. Germline V gene data show CDR1 as KGHSH and CDR2 as LQKENI. This CDR3 is 16 amino acids long. CDR3 nucleotide sequence: TGTGCCAGCTCACACAGGGGACAGGGGAGCGCAGATACGCAGTATTTT. Amino acids: CASSHRGQGSADTQYF.

The V gene is TRBV6-5, the J gene TRBJ1-2, with D uncertain. Trimming cost V 8 bases and J 1 base, with 11 bases left between them. The CDR3 has 13 residues. The germline CDR1 and CDR2 sequences are MNHEY and SVGAGI. CDR3 protein: CASSVRFNYGYTF. The CDR3 DNA follows: TGTGCCAGCTCAGTCCGTTTTAACTATGGCTACACCTTC.

The chain links TRBV19 to TRBJ1-5; 7 bases are a match to TRBD1. The CDR3 is 15 amino acids. The germline V gene has CDR1 LNHDA and CDR2 SQIVND (reference sequence). Trimming at V came to 5 bases and at J to 5 bases, leaving 9 bases not matched to a gene. The DNA of the CDR3 is TGTGCCAGTAGTCGGGACAGTTTTTATGATCAGCCCCAGCATTTT. Protein product: CASSRDSFYDQPQHF.